This TCR beta chain was observed in a study of T cells in Graves' hyperthyroidism and ophthalmopathy. RNA transcripts were the template for amplifying TCR beta CDR3 regions. Initially, a first-round RT-PCR of the TCR CDR3 employed the HTBI primer set. TCRdb ran MiXCR on the multiplex PCR reads and lists one entry per CDR3 protein. The sample contains about 400,000 distinct CDR3 sequences, less than 20% of which appear only once. Looked up from germline, CDR1 is SQVTM and CDR2 is ANQGSEA. The CDR3 contains 22 residues. V was trimmed by 6 bases and J by 3 bases, leaving 41 bases between them. The TCR comes from a woman aged 18-35 years with Graves' hyperthyroidism. The rearrangement links TRBV29-1 to TRBJ1-1; D might be TRBD1 (6 bases). Sequences were obtained from blood. DNA of the CDR3: TGCAGCGTCAGTCATTTAGGACCCTATGAGACAGGAGGTCATCCCCCCGACACTGAAGCTTTCTTT. Protein product: CSVSHLGPYETGGHPPDTEAFF.